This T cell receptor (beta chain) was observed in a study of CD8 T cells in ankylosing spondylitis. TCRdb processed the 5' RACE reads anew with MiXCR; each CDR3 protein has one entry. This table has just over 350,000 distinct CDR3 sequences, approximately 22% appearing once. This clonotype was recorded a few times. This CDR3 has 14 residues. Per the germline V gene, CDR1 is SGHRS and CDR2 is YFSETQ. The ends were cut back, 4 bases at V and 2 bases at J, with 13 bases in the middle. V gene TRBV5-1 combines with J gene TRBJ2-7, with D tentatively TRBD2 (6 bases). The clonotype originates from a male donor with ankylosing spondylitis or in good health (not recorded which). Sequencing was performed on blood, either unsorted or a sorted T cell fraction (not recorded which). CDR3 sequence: CASSPRGEAYEQYF. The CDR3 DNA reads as TGCGCCAGCAGCCCGCGTGGGGAGGCCTACGAGCAGTACTTC.